These 11 T cell receptor beta chains originate from one sample sequenced in a study of blood T cell repertoires in COVID-19. Some clones are missing from TCRdb's copy, which holds only in-frame ones; the method was immunoSEQ multiplex PCR. The sample lists roughly 38,000 clones, about 81% occurring once. Specimen: peripheral blood. The source of these receptors is a man aged 35 to 55 with active or convalescent COVID-19.

The rearrangement links TRBV7-8 to TRBJ2-1, with 7 bases fitting TRBD2. The junction had 12 bases not matched to a gene; V was cut back by 5 bases and J by 5 bases. Germline loops: CDR1 SGHVS, CDR2 FQNEAQ. The CDR3 length is 16 residues. The CDR3, as DNA: TGTGCCAGCAGCCACCTCATTGGCGGGGGACACAATGAGCAGTTCTTC. As protein: CASSHLIGGGHNEQFF.

The rearrangement joins TRBV11-2 to TRBJ2-5; 8 positions agree with TRBD1. The ends lost 5 bases at V and 1 base at J; junction bases unmatched: 12. The CDR3 is made up of 17 amino acids. CDR1 is SGHAT, CDR2 FQNNGV, per germline. The chain's CDR3 is CASSPGTGGGFQETQYF. DNA of the CDR3: TGTGCCAGCAGCCCCGGGACAGGTGGGGGTTTCCAAGAGACCCAGTACTTC.

The chain has TRBV30 and TRBJ1-6, with D unclear. CDR3 length equals 13 residues. V was clipped by 2 bases and J by 4 bases, with 6 bases between them. Germline values: CDR1 GTSNPN, CDR2 SVGIG (reference sequence). Here the CDR3 DNA reads TGTGCCTGGAGTTGGGAGTATAATTCACCCCTCCACTTT. This codes for CAWSWEYNSPLHF.

This clone appeared a few times. V usage is TRBV5-1 and J usage is TRBJ2-7, with 8 bases lining up with TRBD2. V dropped 1 base and J dropped 7; count of bases not matched to a gene: 19. Germline V gene lookup returns CDR1 SGHRS and CDR2 YFSETQ. The CDR3 totals 18 residues. The CDR3 loop is CASSLHQDGGMIAGEQYF. The CDR3 region has the DNA TGCGCCAGCAGCTTGCACCAGGACGGGGGGATGATAGCGGGAGAGCAGTACTTC.

This chain connects TRBV3-1 (or the pseudogene TRBV3-2) to TRBJ1-4; TRBD1 matches 8 bases. V lost 3 bases to trimming and J lost 8 bases; unmatched junction nucleotides: 8. The CDR3 has 15 residues. Germline V gene data show CDR1 as LGHDT and CDR2 as YNNKEL (reference sequence). CDR3 region: CASSQTQGAPEKLFF. DNA for the CDR3: TGTGCCAGCAGCCAGACGCAGGGGGCGCCCGAAAAACTGTTTTTT.

This clone was found a few times. J is TRBJ1-3 and V is TRBV9; no reliable D call. There are 16 residues in the CDR3. V lost 2 bases to trimming and J lost 1 base, with 13 bases between them. The germline V gene encodes CDR1 SGDLS and CDR2 YYNGEE. The DNA of the CDR3 is TGTGCCAGCAGCGTGGCACATATTCTGTCTGGAAACACCATATATTTT. As protein: CASSVAHILSGNTIYF. The full variable domain, with the rest looked up from reference TRBV9 and TRBJ1-3, is DSGVTQTPKHLITATGQRVTLRCSPRSGDLSVYWYQQSLDQGLQFLIQYYNGEERAKGNILERFSAQQFPDLHSELNLSSLELGDSALYFCASSVAHILSGNTIYFGEGSWLTVV.

There are a few counts of this clone. This chain connects TRBV7-9 to TRBJ2-5; 8 bases match TRBD1. The CDR3 is 14 residues long. The V segment lost 5 bases and the J segment 7 bases; nucleotides outside the gene matches: 9. The V gene's germline CDR1 is SEHNR and CDR2 FQNEAQ (reference sequence). The chain's CDR3 is CASSARQGKATQYF. The CDR3 region has the DNA TGTGCCAGCAGCGCCAGACAGGGGAAGGCGACCCAGTACTTC.

This clone was seen only a few times. The chain couples TRBV5-5 to TRBJ2-1; TRBD1 is a possible D gene (6 bases). This CDR3 contains 14 residues. Germline assignment: CDR1 SGHKS and CDR2 YYEKEE (reference sequence). Trimming removed 6 bases at V and 4 bases at J, with 14 bases between. The CDR3 protein is CASIDRQAYNEQFF. Written as DNA, the CDR3 is TGTGCCAGCATTGACAGGCAAGCGTACAATGAGCAGTTCTTC.

This clone was detected a few times. The chain is built from TRBV24-1 and TRBJ1-5; TRBD1 agrees at 10 bases. Germline V gives CDR1 KGHDR, CDR2 SFDVKD. V lost 4 bases to trimming and J lost 0 bases; unmatched junction nucleotides: 5. The length of the CDR3 is 17 residues. CDR3 region: CATSERDRGYSNQPQHF. CDR3 in DNA: TGTGCCACCAGTGAAAGGGACAGGGGCTATAGCAATCAGCCCCAGCATTTT.

This sequence joins TRBV6-2 or TRBV6-3 and TRBJ2-5; possible D gene TRBD1, 6 bases. The CDR3 loop spans 15 amino acids. V was trimmed by 0 bases and J by 5 bases, leaving 13 bases between them. Germline V lookup: CDR1 MNHEY, CDR2 SVGEGT. The CDR3 region is CASSYSGGTRETQYF. The CDR3 bases are TGTGCCAGCAGTTACTCAGGGGGTACACGGGAGACCCAGTACTTC.

The chain has TRBV28 and TRBJ1-4, with D possibly being TRBD1 (6 bases). With 8 bases removed from V and 8 bases from J, the gap between germline ends came to 18 bases. The CDR3 loop spans 14 amino acids. Germline loops: CDR1 MDHEN, CDR2 SYDVKM. This chain's CDR3 is CASSETGGMEKLFF. The DNA for the CDR3 is TGTGCCAGCTCCGAGACAGGAGGAATGGAAAAACTGTTTTTT.